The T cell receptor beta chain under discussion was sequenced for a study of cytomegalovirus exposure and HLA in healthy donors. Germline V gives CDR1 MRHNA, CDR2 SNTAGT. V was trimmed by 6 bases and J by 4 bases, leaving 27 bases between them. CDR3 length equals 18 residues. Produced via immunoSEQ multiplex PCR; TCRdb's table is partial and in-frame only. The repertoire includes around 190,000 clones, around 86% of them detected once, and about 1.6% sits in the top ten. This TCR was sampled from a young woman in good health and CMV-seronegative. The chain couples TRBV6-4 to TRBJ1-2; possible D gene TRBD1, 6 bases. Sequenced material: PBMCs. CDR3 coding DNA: TGTGCCAGCAGCCCGATAAATCAGGGGACGTACTTAACCTATGGCTACACCTTC. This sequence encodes CASSPINQGTYLTYGYTF.